This TCR beta chain was documented in a study of graft-versus-host responses after intestinal transplantation (dated by TCRdb to the early 2020s). Turning to the overall study: Multivisceral, liver-intestinal, or isolated intestinal transplants were received by the recipients. Rather than being sequenced by the commercial service, samples from a few later patients were sequenced in-house on an Illumina MiSeq and processed with MiXCR. Alloreactive clones were identified by sequencing pre-transplant mixed lymphocyte reaction products and comparing these products with unstimulated pre-transplant donor and recipient T cells. Donor T cell macrochimerism was defined as a peak of at least 4% donor T cells among recipient peripheral blood mononuclear cells. Every recipient was given anti-thymocyte globulin induction, followed by roughly 3 years of maintenance tacrolimus and steroids. Bulk TCR-beta CDR3 sequencing was used to track graft-versus-host and host-versus-graft alloreactive T cell clones in the graft, circulation and bone marrow after intestinal transplantation. The cohort enrolled about two dozen intestinal transplant recipients, one of whom was a retransplant, and a few patients without pretransplant specimens were excluded.

This clone was seen more than once but under ten times. No antigen is known for it. No quality values exist for individual bases; no much larger clone is one base distant. In the first month after transplant, blood samples were collected up to 4 times, and after that at least monthly when available. Library prep was done by the immunoSEQ multiplex PCR assay. For most patients, high-throughput TCR-beta CDR3 sequencing of genomic DNA was performed by Adaptive Biotechnologies. Concerning the study's data processing: Adaptive's ImmunoSEQ software supplied the TCR sequencing data for 15 to 20 patients, while MiXCR and VDJtools were used to process three other patients. CDR3 nucleotide sequences shared between donor and recipient were removed because the origin of such sequences could not be assigned. To be classed as alloreactive, a clone needed at least 2-fold expansion over unstimulated cells and a minimum CFSE-low frequency of 0.002% (template counts) or 0.001% (read counts). A clone was considered mappable if detected in the sequenced pre-transplant spleen, lymph node, or MLR CFSE-low populations of the donor or recipient. The cumulative frequency of alloreactive clones was calculated as a percentage of all sequences, weighted by copy number. What TCRdb holds here is the immuneACCESS table cut down to in-frame rearrangements. Part of the clones is not present; checked against another copy, under half of the missing clones reflect an unresolved V gene, and the others are unexplained. V and J calls and clone size follow that table, whereas D and trimming were derived from the DNA. Counted in this sample were about 10,000 clones; about 91% of them appeared once. The top ten clonotypes cover approximately 3.6% of the sample.

The full study reports these points: The conclusions were limited by the relatively low number and heterogeneity of the intestinal transplant patients. Early after transplant, peak levels of circulating GvH clones were found to be associated with declines in HvG clones. GvH clones turned up in recipient bone marrow, with some appearing earlier in ileal mucosa or blood, a pattern consistent with an intestinal mucosal origin. Patients with donor T cell macrochimerism had high GvH to HvG T cell clonal ratios in their allografts.

The junction shows trimming of 6 bases on V and 3 bases on J, plus 8 bases between the germline ends. Measured from the cysteine to the phenylalanine, the CDR3 is 13 residues long. Of the read, only the CDR3 DNA is kept; its 39 bases are in frame from base 1. CDR1 is given as WSHSY and CDR2 as SAAADI, both from the germline V gene. Here the sequenced sample was PBMCs, taken 41 days after intestinal transplantation. In this chain, TRBV10-2 is recombined with TRBJ1-4; TRBD1 could be the D gene, as 6 bases match. This TCR was recovered from a human patient who received an intestinal transplant, so some T cells may come from the graft donor. The DNA sequence is as follows: TGCGCCAGCAGCGGGGGCTCTAATGAAAAACTGTTTTTT. Its protein is CASSGGSNEKLFF.